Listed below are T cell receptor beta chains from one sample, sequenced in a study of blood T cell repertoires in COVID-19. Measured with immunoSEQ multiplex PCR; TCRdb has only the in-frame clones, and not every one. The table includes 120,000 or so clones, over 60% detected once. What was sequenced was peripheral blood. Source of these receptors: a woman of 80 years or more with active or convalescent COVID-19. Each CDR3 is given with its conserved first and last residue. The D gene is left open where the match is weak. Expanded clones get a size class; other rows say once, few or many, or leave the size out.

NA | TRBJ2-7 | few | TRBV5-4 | TGTGCCAGCAGCTTGGCCCCGGGTTACGAGCAGTACTTC | CASSLAPGYEQYF
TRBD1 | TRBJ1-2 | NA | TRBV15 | TGTGCCACCAGCAGGGTGGGACAGCCCTATGGCTACACCTTC | CATSRVGQPYGYTF
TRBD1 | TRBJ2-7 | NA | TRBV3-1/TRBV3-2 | TGTGCCAGCAGACCGACAGGGGGACCCTACGAGCAGTACTTC | CASRPTGGPYEQYF
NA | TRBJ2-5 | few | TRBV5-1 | TGCGCCAGCAGCCCCACCCAGGGGCCCCAAGAGACCCAGTACTTC | CASSPTQGPQETQYF
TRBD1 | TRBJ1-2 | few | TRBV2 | TGTGCCAGCAGCCGGGACAGGGGGAACTATGGCTACACCTTC | CASSRDRGNYGYTF
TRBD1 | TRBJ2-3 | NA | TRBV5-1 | TGCGCCAGCAGCCCAAGGACAGGGGGCACAGATACGCAGTATTTT | CASSPRTGGTDTQYF
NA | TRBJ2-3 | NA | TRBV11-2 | TGTGCCAGCAGCTTTCTTCTTTCTAGCACAGATACGCAGTATTTT | CASSFLLSSTDTQYF
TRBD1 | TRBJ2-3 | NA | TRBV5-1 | TGCGCCAGCAGCTTGGGACAGGGCGCGGGCGAGGAGGATACGCAGTATTTT | CASSLGQGAGEEDTQYF
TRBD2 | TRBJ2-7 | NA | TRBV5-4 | TGTGCCAGCAGCGCGACTAGCGGGAGGGCCTCCTACGAGCAGTACTTC | CASSATSGRASYEQYF
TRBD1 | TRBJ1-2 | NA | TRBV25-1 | TGTGCCAGCAGTCAGGGGGCCGGCTATGGCTACACCTTC | CASSQGAGYGYTF
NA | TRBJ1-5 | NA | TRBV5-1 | TGCGCCAGCAGCCTCCCTACCGGAGGCTCCAATCAGCCCCAGCATTTT | CASSLPTGGSNQPQHF
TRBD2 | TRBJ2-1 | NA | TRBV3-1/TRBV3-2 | TGTGCCAGCAGCCAAGATTTTGGGGCGAGGCTCGCTAGCGGGAGCTCCTACAATGAGCAGTTCTTC | CASSQDFGARLASGSSYNEQFF
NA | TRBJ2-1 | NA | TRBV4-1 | TGCGCCAGCAGCCAAAGCAGCGGCAGGCCGGCCTACAATGAGCAGTTCTTC | CASSQSSGRPAYNEQFF
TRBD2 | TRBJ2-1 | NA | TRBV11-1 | TGTGCCAGCAGCAGAACTAGCGGGGGAAACAATGAGCAGTTCTTC | CASSRTSGGNNEQFF
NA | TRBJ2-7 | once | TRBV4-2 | TGTGCCAGCAGCCAAGATCTAGCGTCCTACGAGCAGTACTTC | CASSQDLASYEQYF
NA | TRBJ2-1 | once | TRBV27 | TGTGCCAGCAGTTCCAGTAACCTCTACAATGAGCAGTTCTTC | CASSSSNLYNEQFF
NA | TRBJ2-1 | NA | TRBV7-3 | TGTGCCAGCAGCCTAAACCCCGGGAGCTCCTACAATGAGCAGTTCTTC | CASSLNPGSSYNEQFF
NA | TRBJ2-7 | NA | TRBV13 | TGTGCCAGCAGCTTCCGGGCGGGAACGGGAGACTACGAGCAGTACTTC | CASSFRAGTGDYEQYF
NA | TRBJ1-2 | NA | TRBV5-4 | TGTGCCAGCAGCCTGAAGGGTTTAGGGGATGGCTACACCTTC | CASSLKGLGDGYTF
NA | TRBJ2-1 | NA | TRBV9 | TGTGCCAGCAGCGAGTCCCCGGGACACACCTACAATGAGCAGTTCTTC | CASSESPGHTYNEQFF
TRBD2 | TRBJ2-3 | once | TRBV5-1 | TGCGCCAGCAGCATAGGGACTACTAGCACAGATACGCAGTATTTT | CASSIGTTSTDTQYF
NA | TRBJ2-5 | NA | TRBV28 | TGTGCCAGCAGCGGGGCCTACACAGGGTCGCAGACCCAGTACTTC | CASSGAYTGSQTQYF
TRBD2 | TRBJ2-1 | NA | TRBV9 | TGTGCCAGCAGCGTAGTACTAGCGGGAGAGGCTGAGCAGTTCTTC | CASSVVLAGEAEQFF
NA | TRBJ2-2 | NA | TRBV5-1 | TGCGCCAGCAGCTTACAACCGAACACCGGGGAGCTGTTTTTT | CASSLQPNTGELFF
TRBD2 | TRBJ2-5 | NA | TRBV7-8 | TGTGCCAGCAGCTCGCCAGCGGGATACCAAGAGACCCAGTACTTC | CASSSPAGYQETQYF
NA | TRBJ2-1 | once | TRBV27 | TGTGCCAGCAGTTTATCCTCTTACAATGAGCAGTTCTTC | CASSLSSYNEQFF
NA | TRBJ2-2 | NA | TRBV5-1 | TGCGCCAGCAGCCCGGGGGTCCGGGGCACCGGGGAGCTGTTTTTT | CASSPGVRGTGELFF
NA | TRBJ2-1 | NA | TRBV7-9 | TGTGCCAGCAGCCCCCTCGGCGGGACCTACACCCGAAATGAGCAGTTCTTC | CASSPLGGTYTRNEQFF
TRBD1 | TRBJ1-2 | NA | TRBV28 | TGTGCCAGCAGTTTAGTACAGGGGAGGAATGGCTACACCTTC | CASSLVQGRNGYTF
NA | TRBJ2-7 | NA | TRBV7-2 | TGTGCCAGCAGTCCCCAGAGGTACGAGCAGTACTTC | CASSPQRYEQYF
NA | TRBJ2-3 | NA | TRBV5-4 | TGTGCCAGCAGCTTGGCCTCCACAGATACGCAGTATTTT | CASSLASTDTQYF
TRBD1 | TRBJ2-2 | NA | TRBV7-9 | TGTGCCAGCAGCTTACGACAGGGGGGAGCCGGGGAGCTGTTTTTT | CASSLRQGGAGELFF
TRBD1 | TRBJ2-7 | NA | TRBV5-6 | TGTGCCAGCAGCAGAGGACAGGGGGGGACCTCCTACGAGCAGTACTTC | CASSRGQGGTSYEQYF
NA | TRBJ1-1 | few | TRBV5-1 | TGCGCCAGCAACCCCACAGGGATTAACACTGAAGCTTTCTTT | CASNPTGINTEAFF
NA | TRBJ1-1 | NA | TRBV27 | TGTGCCAGCAGTCTAAACAGGGAAAGGATGAACACTGAAGCTTTCTTT | CASSLNRERMNTEAFF
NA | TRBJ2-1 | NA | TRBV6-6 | TGTGCCAGCAGTTACTCCGACAATGAGCAGTTCTTC | CASSYSDNEQFF
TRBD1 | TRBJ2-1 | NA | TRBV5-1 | TGCGCCAGCAGCTTACCGGGACAGTACGACAATGAGCAGTTCTTC | CASSLPGQYDNEQFF
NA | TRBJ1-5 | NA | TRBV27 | TGTGCCAGCAGCCGGGGCGGGAGTCGCAATCAGCCCCAGCATTTT | CASSRGGSRNQPQHF
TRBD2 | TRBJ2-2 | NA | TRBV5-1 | TGCGCCAGCAGCCCATCCGGGACTAGCGGCACCGGGGAGCTGTTTTTT | CASSPSGTSGTGELFF
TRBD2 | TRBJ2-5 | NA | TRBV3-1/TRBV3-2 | TGTGCCAGCAGCCCGGGACTAGCGGGAGAAGAGACCCAGTACTTC | CASSPGLAGEETQYF
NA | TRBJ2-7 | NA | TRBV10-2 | TGCGCCAGCAGTGAGCCTAATATCCTGAGAGACGAGCAGTACTTC | CASSEPNILRDEQYF
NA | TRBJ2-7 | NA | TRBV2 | TGTGCCAGCAGTGAAAAGGTGGCGGGTTTTAGAGTCGAGCAGTACTTC | CASSEKVAGFRVEQYF
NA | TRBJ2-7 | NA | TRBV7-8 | TGTGCCAGCAGCTTAGTGGGACTCTCCTACGAGCAGTACTTC | CASSLVGLSYEQYF
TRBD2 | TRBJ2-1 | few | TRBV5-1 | TGCGCCAGCAGCTTGGATCCTCTATGGGGGAGGGGATACAATGAGCAGTTCTTC | CASSLDPLWGRGYNEQFF
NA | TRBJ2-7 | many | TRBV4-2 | TGTGCCAGCAGCCAAGTTGTAAGCGGGCCCTACGAGCAGTACTTC | CASSQVVSGPYEQYF
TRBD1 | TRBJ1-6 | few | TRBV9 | TGTGCCAGCAGCCCAGAGGTCCCAGGGGGAAACTCACCCCTCCACTTT | CASSPEVPGGNSPLHF
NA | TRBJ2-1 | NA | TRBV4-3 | TGCGCCAGCAGCCAAGAACATAGGACTCTTTACTACAATGAGCAGTTCTTC | CASSQEHRTLYYNEQFF
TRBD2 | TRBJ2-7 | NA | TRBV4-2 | TGTGCCAGCAGCCCAATTCTAGCGGGAGCTTGGGTCAATAACTACGAGCAGTACTTC | CASSPILAGAWVNNYEQYF
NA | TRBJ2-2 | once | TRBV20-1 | TGCAGTGCTAGTGCTGCGGCGGGGACCGGGGAGCTGTTTTTT | CSASAAAGTGELFF
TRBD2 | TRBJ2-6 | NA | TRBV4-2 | TGTGCCAGCAGCCCGACGACTAGCGGGAGCTCTGGGGCCAACGTCCTGACTTTC | CASSPTTSGSSGANVLTF
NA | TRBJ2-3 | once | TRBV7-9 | TGTGCCAGCACCCCTCAAGGAGGGATCACAGATACGCAGTATTTT | CASTPQGGITDTQYF
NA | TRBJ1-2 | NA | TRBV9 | TGTGCCAGCAGCGCCACAACGGGTTGGGGCTACACCTTC | CASSATTGWGYTF
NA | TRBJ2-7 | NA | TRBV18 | TGTGCCAGCTCACATTCCCAGGGCGAGCAGTACTTC | CASSHSQGEQYF
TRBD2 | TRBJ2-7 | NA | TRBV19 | TGTGCCAGTAGTATAGGAGCGGGAGCTCCCGGATACGAGCAGTACTTC | CASSIGAGAPGYEQYF
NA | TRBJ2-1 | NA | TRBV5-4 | TGTGCCAGCAGCTTGGATTGGTCAGCCTACAATGAGCAGTTCTTC | CASSLDWSAYNEQFF
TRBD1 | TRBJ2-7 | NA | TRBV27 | TGTGCCAGCGGGACAGGGGCGACGCAGTACTTC | CASGTGATQYF
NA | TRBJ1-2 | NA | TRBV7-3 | TGTGCCAGCAGCTTCTCCCTGGGGGCGGCGAACTATGGCTACACCTTC | CASSFSLGAANYGYTF